A selection of T cell receptor beta chains follows, all from one sample in a study of cytomegalovirus exposure and HLA in healthy donors. Using immunoSEQ multiplex PCR, the repertoire was profiled, and TCRdb retains in-frame clones only, with some absent. This table holds around 180,000 clones, around 80% found once. Material for sequencing was PBMCs. The source of these receptors is a woman in her thirties or forties in good health and CMV-seronegative. CDR3s include the opening cysteine and the closing phenylalanine or tryptophan. A D gene is named only where the DNA matches it firmly. Clone size, where shown, is once, few, many, or a class for clones that have expanded.

abundance	v_gene	j_gene	d_gene	CDR3nt	CDR3aa
.	TRBV11-2	TRBJ2-7	.	TGTGCCAGCAGCCCGGACTGGACCTACGAGCAGTACTTC	CASSPDWTYEQYF
.	TRBV18	TRBJ2-5	TRBD1	TGTGCCAGCTCCAGGGGGTCTCGGGAGACCCAGTACTTC	CASSRGSRETQYF
few	TRBV7-8	TRBJ2-7	.	TGTGCCAGCAGCTTAAATAGCAGGGGGGTCTACGAGCAGTACTTC	CASSLNSRGVYEQYF
.	TRBV6-5	TRBJ2-1	.	TGTGCCAGCAGTGTTTCCAATTACAATGAGCAGTTCTTC	CASSVSNYNEQFF
once	TRBV6-5	TRBJ2-7	TRBD1	TGTGCCAGCAGTTTCGACAGGGGTCAGGAGAACTTC	CASSFDRGQENF
.	TRBV7-8	TRBJ1-1	.	TGTGCCAGCAGCTTAGGACCGGCACCGGGGGGTTGTGAAGCTTTCTTT	CASSLGPAPGGCEAFF
.	TRBV7-9	TRBJ1-4	TRBD1	TGTGCCAGCCGGGGACAGTCTAATGAAAAACTGTTTTTT	CASRGQSNEKLFF
.	TRBV6-5	TRBJ2-1	.	TGTGCCAGCAGTCGCGAGGCCGGAGGCCATGAGCAGTTCTTC	CASSREAGGHEQFF
.	TRBV5-1	TRBJ2-7	TRBD2	TGCGCCAGCAGCTTGGGACTAGCGGGGAAGCAGTACTTC	CASSLGLAGKQYF
.	TRBV9	TRBJ2-7	.	TGTGCCAGCAGCGTAGACGAGGGTCCCTACGAGCAGTACTTC	CASSVDEGPYEQYF
.	TRBV6-5	TRBJ1-2	.	TGTGCCAGCATCTCCACGGGGATAATCGGTGGCTACACCTTC	CASISTGIIGGYTF
once	TRBV14	TRBJ1-2	.	TGTGCCAGCAGCGAAGATATAAACTATGGCTACACCTTC	CASSEDINYGYTF
.	TRBV9	TRBJ2-7	.	TGTGCCAGCAGCGGCGGTGGCGGAACAAAATACGAGCAGTACTTC	CASSGGGGTKYEQYF
.	TRBV19	TRBJ2-1	.	TGTGCCAGTAGTCCCCCCCTAGCAGTGAATGAGCAGTTCTTC	CASSPPLAVNEQFF
few	TRBV7-9	TRBJ1-2	.	TGTGCCAGCAGCCAAGGTACTCTGGGGCCCTATGGCTACACCTTC	CASSQGTLGPYGYTF
.	TRBV6-5	TRBJ2-6	.	TGTGCCAGCAGTTACTCGAGATTCTCTGGGGCCAACGTCCTGACTTTC	CASSYSRFSGANVLTF
.	TRBV14	TRBJ1-2	.	TGTGCCAGCAGCCAGAGAGGGGGAAGCTATGGCTACACCTTC	CASSQRGGSYGYTF
.	TRBV15	TRBJ2-1	TRBD2	TGTGCCACCAGCAGAGTAGCGGGAGGGCCGAGGAATGAGCAGTTCTTC	CATSRVAGGPRNEQFF
once	TRBV6-5	TRBJ1-2	TRBD1	TGTGCCAGCAGGCGGACAGGGGAAGGCTACACCTTC	CASRRTGEGYTF
.	TRBV6-1	TRBJ2-2	.	TGTGCCAGCAGTGAAATTGGGCAAACCGGGGAGCTGTTTTTT	CASSEIGQTGELFF
once	TRBV27	TRBJ1-1	.	TGTGCCAGCAGTTTTGCCCCCGGGGGCACTGAAGCTTTCTTT	CASSFAPGGTEAFF
once	TRBV18	TRBJ1-2	.	TGTGCCAGCTCACCAGCAGGGAGGTATGGCTACACCTTC	CASSPAGRYGYTF
.	TRBV7-2	TRBJ2-4	TRBD2	TGTGCCAGCAGCCCCGGGGGGGGGCGAGGGTCCAAAAACATTCAGTACTTC	CASSPGGGRGSKNIQYF
.	TRBV7-8	TRBJ1-2	TRBD1	TGTGCCAGCAGCTTGATCGACAGGGCTCGCTATGGCTACACCTTC	CASSLIDRARYGYTF
.	TRBV12-2	TRBJ2-1	.	TGTGCAAGTCGCTTAGTTCTAACAGGGCCCTACAATGAGCAGTTCTTC	CASRLVLTGPYNEQFF
.	TRBV28	TRBJ2-7	.	TGTGCCAGCCTCCTCGCTCCTACCGCCGACGAGCAGTACTTC	CASLLAPTADEQYF
.	TRBV11-2	TRBJ1-2	.	TGTGCCAGCAGGCCTTGGGGGGGCGCATCCTATGGCTACACCTTC	CASRPWGGASYGYTF
.	TRBV7-2	TRBJ2-3	TRBD2	TGTGCCAGCAGCTTAGCGGGAGGCGGGGGAGATACGCAGTATTTT	CASSLAGGGGDTQYF
.	TRBV19	TRBJ2-1	.	TGTGCCAGCATGGACAGTTCCTACAATGAGCAGTTCTTC	CASMDSSYNEQFF
.	TRBV5-8	TRBJ1-3	TRBD1	TGTGCCAGCAGCTCTCCGGGACAGGGGACGGACACCATATATTTT	CASSSPGQGTDTIYF
.	TRBV14	TRBJ2-2	TRBD1	TGTGCCAGCAGCCGGTTCGAGGGGGCGGGTGCCGGGGAGCTGTTTTTT	CASSRFEGAGAGELFF
.	TRBV27	TRBJ2-7	TRBD2	TGTGCCAGCAGTCCCCGACTAGCGGGCGGATACGAGCAGTACTTC	CASSPRLAGGYEQYF
few	TRBV7-2	TRBJ1-4	.	TGTGCCAGCAGCTTAGAATCGCCTAAGCAGGAACTGTTTTTT	CASSLESPKQELFF
.	TRBV19	TRBJ1-2	.	TGTGCCAGTAGTAAGACAGACTATGGCTACACCTTC	CASSKTDYGYTF
.	TRBV5-1	TRBJ2-1	TRBD2	TGCGCCAGCAGCTTGGAGAGCGGGGGGCCTTACAATGAGCAGTTCTTC	CASSLESGGPYNEQFF
few	TRBV4-2	TRBJ2-7	TRBD2	TGTGCCAGCAGCCAACTCCCGGGACTAGCGGGAAACGAGCAGTACTTC	CASSQLPGLAGNEQYF
.	TRBV5-1	TRBJ2-3	TRBD2	TGCGCCAGCAGCGCGTTCCACCCCTCAGCGGGAGGGCCAGCAGATACGCAGTATTTT	CASSAFHPSAGGPADTQYF
.	TRBV6-1	TRBJ1-4	.	TGTGCCAGCAGTGATCCCGGGAAGACAGAAAAACTGTTTTTT	CASSDPGKTEKLFF
.	TRBV7-9	TRBJ2-7	TRBD2	TGTGCCAGCATGGGGGGGAACTACGAGCAGTACTTC	CASMGGNYEQYF
.	TRBV6-5	TRBJ2-7	.	TGTGCCAGCAGTTCAACCTACGAGCAGTACTTC	CASSSTYEQYF